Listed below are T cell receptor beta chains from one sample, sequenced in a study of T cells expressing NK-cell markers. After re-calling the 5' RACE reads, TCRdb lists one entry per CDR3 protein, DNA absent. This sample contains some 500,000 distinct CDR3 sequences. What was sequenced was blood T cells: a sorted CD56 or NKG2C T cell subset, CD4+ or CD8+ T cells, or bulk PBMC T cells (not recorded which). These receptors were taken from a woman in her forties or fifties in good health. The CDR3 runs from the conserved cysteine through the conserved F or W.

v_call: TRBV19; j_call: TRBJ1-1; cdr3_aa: CASNPQGRENTEAFF
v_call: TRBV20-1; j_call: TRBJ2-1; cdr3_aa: CSAPRTAKYNEQFF
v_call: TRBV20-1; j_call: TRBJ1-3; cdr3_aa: CSARDIGTGDGNTIYF
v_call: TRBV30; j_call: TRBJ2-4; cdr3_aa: CAWSRLSSRGDQYF
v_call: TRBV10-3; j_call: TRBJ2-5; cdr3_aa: CAIRRLAGAQETQYF
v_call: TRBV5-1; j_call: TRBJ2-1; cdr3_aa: CASSLDIGRRHNEQFF
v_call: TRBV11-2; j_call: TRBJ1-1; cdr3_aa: CASSSLLRETEAFF
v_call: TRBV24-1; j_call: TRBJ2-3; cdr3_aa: CATTSQGGDTQYF
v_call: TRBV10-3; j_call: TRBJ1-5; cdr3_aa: CATRREQHNQPQHF
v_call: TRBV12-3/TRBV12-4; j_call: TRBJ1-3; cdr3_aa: CASSLNVRGNTIYF
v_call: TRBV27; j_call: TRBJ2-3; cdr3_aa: CASRIRGLGGRADTQYF
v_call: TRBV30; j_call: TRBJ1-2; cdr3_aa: CAWGGEVGYTF
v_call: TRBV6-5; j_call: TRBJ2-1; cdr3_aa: CASNNGRLLGNEQFF
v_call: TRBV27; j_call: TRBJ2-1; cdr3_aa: CASSLRPPPSSYNEQFF
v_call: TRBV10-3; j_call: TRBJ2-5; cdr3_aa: CAISGLAGPEETQYF
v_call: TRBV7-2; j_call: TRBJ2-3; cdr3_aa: CASSLAGDNVRTDTQYF
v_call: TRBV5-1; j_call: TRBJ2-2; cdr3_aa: CASSLRQGATGELFF
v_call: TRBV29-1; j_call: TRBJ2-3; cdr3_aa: CSAATSGRGRDTQYF
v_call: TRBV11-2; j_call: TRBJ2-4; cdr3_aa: CASSPLAVAKNIQYF
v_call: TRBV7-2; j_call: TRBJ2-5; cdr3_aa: CASSAFRGAQGTQYF
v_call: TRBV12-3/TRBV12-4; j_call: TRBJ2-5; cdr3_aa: CASSWSSGRAETQYF
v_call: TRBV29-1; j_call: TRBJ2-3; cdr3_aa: CSVGAPAGDTQYF
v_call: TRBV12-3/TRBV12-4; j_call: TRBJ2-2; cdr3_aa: CASSLRENTGELFF
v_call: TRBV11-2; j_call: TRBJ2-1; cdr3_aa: CASSLGVGRASRNEQFF